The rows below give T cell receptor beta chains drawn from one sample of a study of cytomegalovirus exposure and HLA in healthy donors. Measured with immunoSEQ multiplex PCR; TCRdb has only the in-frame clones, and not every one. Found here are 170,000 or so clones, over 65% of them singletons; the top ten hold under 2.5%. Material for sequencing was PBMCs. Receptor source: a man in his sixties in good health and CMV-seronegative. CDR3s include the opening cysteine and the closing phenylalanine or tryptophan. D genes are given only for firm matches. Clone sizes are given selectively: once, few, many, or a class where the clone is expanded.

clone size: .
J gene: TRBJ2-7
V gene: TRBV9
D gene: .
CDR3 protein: CASSPQSQNYEQYF
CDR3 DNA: TGTGCCAGCAGCCCACAATCCCAAAACTACGAGCAGTACTTC

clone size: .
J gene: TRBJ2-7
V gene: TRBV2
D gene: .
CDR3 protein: CASSADRSYEQYF
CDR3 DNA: TGTGCCAGCAGCGCCGACAGGTCCTACGAGCAGTACTTC

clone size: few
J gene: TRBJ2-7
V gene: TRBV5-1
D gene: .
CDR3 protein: CASSLAGGSYEQYF
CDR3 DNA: TGCGCCAGCAGCTTGGCCGGGGGTTCCTACGAGCAGTACTTC

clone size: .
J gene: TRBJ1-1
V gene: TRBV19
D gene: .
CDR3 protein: CASSISAFPTGTEAFF
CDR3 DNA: TGTGCCAGTAGTATATCAGCCTTCCCCACGGGCACTGAAGCTTTCTTT

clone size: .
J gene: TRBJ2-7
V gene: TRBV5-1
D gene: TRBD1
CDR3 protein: CASSSERDSSYEQYF
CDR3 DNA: TGCGCCAGCAGCTCCGAACGGGACAGTTCCTACGAGCAGTACTTC

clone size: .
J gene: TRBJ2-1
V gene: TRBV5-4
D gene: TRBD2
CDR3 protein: CASSRSGSSYNEQFF
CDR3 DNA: TGTGCCAGCAGCCGGAGCGGGAGCTCCTACAATGAGCAGTTCTTC

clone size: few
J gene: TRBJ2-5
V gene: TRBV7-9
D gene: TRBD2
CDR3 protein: CASSLTLAGNQETQYF
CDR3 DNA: TGTGCCAGCAGCTTAACCCTAGCGGGGAATCAAGAGACCCAGTACTTC

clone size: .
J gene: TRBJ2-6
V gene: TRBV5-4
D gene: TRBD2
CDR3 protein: CASSLGGGTGANVLTF
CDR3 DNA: TGTGCCAGCAGCTTGGGCGGGGGAACCGGGGCCAACGTCCTGACTTTC

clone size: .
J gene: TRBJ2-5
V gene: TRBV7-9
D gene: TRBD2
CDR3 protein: CASSLELGRAETQYF
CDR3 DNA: TGTGCCAGCAGCTTAGAATTGGGGAGGGCCGAGACCCAGTACTTC

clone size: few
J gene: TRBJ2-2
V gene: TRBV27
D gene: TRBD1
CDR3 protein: CASSPQGKTGELFF
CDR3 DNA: TGTGCCAGCAGCCCACAGGGGAAGACCGGGGAGCTGTTTTTT

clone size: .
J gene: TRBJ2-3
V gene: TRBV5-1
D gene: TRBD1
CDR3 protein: CASSWGQRTDTQYF
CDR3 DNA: TGCGCCAGCAGCTGGGGACAGCGCACAGATACGCAGTATTTT

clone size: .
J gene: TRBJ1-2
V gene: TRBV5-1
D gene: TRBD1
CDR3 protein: CASSLAGTGGGYTF
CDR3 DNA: TGCGCCAGCAGCTTGGCAGGGACAGGGGGTGGCTACACCTTC

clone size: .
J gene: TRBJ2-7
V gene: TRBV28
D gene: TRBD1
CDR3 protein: CASRDNRGSSYEQYF
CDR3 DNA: TGTGCCAGCCGAGACAACAGGGGGAGCTCCTACGAGCAGTACTTC

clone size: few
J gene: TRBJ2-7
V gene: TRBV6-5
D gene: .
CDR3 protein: CASSYREGTYEQYF
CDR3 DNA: TGTGCCAGCAGCTACAGGGAGGGGACCTACGAGCAGTACTTC

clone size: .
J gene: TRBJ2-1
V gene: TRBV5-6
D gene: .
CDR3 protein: CASSPEANGEQFF
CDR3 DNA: TGTGCCAGCAGCCCGGAGGCCAATGGTGAGCAGTTCTTC

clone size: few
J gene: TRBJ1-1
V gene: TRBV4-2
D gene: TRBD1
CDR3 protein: CASSQATGTANTEAFF
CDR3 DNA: TGTGCCAGCAGCCAGGCTACAGGGACAGCGAACACTGAAGCTTTCTTT

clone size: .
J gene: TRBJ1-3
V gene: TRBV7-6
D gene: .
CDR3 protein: CASSFTASGNTIYF
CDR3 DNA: TGTGCCAGCAGCTTCACAGCCTCTGGAAACACCATATATTTT

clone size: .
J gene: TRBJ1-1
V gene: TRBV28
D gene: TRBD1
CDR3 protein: CASRDGTGDPNTEAFF
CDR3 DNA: TGTGCCAGCAGGGACGGGACAGGGGACCCGAACACTGAAGCTTTCTTT

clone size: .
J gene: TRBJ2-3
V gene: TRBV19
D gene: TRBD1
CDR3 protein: CASRNVGQGGDTQYF
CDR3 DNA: TGTGCCAGTAGAAATGTGGGACAGGGAGGGGATACGCAGTATTTT

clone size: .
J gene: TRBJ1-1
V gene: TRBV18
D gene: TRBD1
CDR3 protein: CASSPRQGTEAFF
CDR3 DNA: TGTGCCAGCTCACCGCGACAGGGGACTGAAGCTTTCTTT

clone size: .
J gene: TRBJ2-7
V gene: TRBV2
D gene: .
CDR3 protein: CASSFNRHLSYEQYF
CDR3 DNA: TGTGCCAGCAGTTTCAACAGGCACCTCTCCTACGAGCAGTACTTC

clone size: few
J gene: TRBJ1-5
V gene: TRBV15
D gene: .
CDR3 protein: CATSRDKESVIQPQHF
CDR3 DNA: TGTGCCACCAGCAGAGATAAGGAGTCGGTTATTCAGCCCCAGCATTTT